This TCR beta chain was sequenced for a study of HIV-infected patients and healthy controls. Germline V gene sequence: CDR1 SNHLY, CDR2 FYNNEI. The V and J ends lost 3 bases and 3 bases respectively, with 9 bases between them. The CDR3 runs to 14 residues. In its sample, this clonotype ranks as medium-sized. Roughly three months, about 14 weeks, into antiretroviral therapy, follow-up blood was collected. All unsorted peripheral T cells were captured because whole blood was used without fractionation. Reverse transcription used about 500 ng RNA and constant-region primers for alpha and beta. Using multiplexing indices, alpha and beta chain libraries were generated apart by chain-specific third strand synthesis. One entry per CDR3 protein, called by TCRdb with MiXCR from the 5' RACE reads. The sample has about 6,600 distinct CDR3 sequences; less than 11% are singletons.

V usage is TRBV2 and J usage is TRBJ1-5; D is undetermined. The sequence was collected from an adult with HIV infection. The input for sequencing was blood, taken during antiretroviral therapy. CDR3 in amino acids: CASSESAVNQPQHF. Here the CDR3 DNA reads TGTGCCAGCAGTGAGTCGGCAGTCAATCAGCCCCAGCATTTT.